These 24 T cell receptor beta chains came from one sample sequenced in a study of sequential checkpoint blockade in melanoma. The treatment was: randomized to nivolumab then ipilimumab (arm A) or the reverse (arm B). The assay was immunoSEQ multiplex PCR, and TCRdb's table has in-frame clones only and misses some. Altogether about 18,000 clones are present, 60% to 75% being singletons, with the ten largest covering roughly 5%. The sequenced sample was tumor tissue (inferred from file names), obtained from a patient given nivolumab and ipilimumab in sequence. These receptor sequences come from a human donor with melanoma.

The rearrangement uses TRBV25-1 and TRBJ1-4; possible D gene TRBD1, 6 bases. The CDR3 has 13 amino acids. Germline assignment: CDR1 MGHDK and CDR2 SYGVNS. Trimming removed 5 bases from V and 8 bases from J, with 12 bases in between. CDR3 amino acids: CASSKGGEEKLFF. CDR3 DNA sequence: TGTGCCAGCAGTAAAGGGGGTGAGGAAAAACTGTTTTTT.

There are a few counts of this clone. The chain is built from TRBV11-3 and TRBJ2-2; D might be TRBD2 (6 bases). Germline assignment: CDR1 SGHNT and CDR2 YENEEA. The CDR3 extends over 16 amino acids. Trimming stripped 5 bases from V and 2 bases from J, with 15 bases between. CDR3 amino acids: CASSPPTGTNTGELFF. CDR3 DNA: TGTGCCAGCAGCCCGCCGACCGGGACTAACACCGGGGAGCTGTTTTTT.

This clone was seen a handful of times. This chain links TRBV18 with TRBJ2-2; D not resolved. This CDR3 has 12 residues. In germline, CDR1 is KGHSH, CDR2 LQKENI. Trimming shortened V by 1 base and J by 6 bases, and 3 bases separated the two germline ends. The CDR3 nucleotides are TGTGCCAGCTCACCACGGGCCGGGGAGCTGTTTTTT. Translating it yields CASSPRAGELFF.

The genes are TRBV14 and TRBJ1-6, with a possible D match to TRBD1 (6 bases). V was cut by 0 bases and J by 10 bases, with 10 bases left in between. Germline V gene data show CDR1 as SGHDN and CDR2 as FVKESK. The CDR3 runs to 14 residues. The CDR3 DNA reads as TGTGCCAGCAGCCAAGATCCAGGGGTCTCACCCCTCCACTTT. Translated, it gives CASSQDPGVSPLHF.

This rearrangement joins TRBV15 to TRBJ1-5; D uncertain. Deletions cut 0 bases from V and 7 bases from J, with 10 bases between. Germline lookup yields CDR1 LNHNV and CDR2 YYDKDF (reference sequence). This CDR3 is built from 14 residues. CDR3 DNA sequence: TGTGCCACCAGCAGAGATCTTGCCAGACAGCCCCAGCATTTT. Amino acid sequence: CATSRDLARQPQHF.

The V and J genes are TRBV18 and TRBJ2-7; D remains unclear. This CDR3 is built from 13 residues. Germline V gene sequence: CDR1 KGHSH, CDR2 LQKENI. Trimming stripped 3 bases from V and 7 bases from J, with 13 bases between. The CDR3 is CASSPLATREQYF. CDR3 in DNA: TGTGCCAGCTCACCCCTCGCAACGAGGGAGCAGTACTTC.

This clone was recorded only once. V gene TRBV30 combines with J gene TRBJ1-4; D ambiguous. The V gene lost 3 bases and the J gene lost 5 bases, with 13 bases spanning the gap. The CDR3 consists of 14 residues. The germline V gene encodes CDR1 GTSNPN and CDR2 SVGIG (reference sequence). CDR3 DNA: TGTGCCTGGAGCCCCCAGCTTGAAAATGAAAAACTGTTTTTT. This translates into CAWSPQLENEKLFF.

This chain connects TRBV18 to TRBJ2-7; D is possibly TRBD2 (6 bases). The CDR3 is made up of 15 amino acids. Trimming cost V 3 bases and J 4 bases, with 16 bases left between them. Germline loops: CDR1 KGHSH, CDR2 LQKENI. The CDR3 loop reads CASSPTGDSKYEQYF. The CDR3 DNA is TGTGCCAGCTCACCGACCGGGGACTCAAAATACGAGCAGTACTTC.

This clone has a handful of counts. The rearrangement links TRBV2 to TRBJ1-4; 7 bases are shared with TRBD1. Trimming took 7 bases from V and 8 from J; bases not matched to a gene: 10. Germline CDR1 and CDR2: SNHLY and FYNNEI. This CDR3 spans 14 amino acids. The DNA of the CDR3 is TGTGCCAGCAAGGCTAACAGGGGTGGAGAAAAACTGTTTTTT. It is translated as CASKANRGGEKLFF.

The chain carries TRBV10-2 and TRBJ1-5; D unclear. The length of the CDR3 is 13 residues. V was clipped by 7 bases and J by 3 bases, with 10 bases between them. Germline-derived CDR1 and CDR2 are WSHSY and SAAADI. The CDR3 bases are TGCGCCAGCACTTCCAGCGTCAATCAGCCCCAGCATTTT. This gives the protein CASTSSVNQPQHF.

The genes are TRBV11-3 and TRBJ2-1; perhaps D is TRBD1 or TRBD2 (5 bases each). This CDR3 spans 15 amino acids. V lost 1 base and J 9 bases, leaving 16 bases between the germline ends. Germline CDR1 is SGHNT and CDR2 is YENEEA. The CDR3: CASSLGGWTSVEQFF. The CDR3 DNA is TGTGCCAGCAGCTTAGGGGGGTGGACCAGCGTTGAGCAGTTCTTC.

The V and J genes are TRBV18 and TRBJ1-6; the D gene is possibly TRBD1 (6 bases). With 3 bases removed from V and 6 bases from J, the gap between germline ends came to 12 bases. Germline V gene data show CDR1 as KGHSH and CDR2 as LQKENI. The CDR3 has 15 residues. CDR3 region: CASSPTGQPNSPLHF. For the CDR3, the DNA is TGTGCCAGCTCACCTACCGGACAGCCTAATTCACCCCTCCACTTT.

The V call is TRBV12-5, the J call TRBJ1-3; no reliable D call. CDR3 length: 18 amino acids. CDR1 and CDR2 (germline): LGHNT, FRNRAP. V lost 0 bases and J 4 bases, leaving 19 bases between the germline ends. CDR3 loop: CASGLVQFGQEKGNTIYF. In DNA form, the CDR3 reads TGTGCTAGTGGTTTGGTACAATTCGGGCAGGAGAAAGGAAACACCATATATTTT. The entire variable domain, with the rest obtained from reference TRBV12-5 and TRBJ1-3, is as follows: DARVTQTPRHKVTEMGQEVTMRCQPILGHNTVFWYRQTMMQGLELLAYFRNRAPLDDSGMPKDRFSAEMPDATLATLKIQPSEPRDSAVYFCASGLVQFGQEKGNTIYFGEGSWLTVV.

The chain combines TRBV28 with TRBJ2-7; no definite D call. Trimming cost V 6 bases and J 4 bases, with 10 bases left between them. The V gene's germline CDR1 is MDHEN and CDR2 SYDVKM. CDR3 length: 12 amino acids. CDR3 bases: TGTGCCAGCAGCCGAATCCTGTACGAGCAGTACTTC. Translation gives CASSRILYEQYF.

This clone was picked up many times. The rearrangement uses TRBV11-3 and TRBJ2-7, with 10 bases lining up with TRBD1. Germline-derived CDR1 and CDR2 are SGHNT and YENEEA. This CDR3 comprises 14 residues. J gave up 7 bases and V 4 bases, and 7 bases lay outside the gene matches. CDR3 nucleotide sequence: TGTGCCAGCAGCTCGGGACAGGGGACGGAGGAGCAGTACTTC. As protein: CASSSGQGTEEQYF.

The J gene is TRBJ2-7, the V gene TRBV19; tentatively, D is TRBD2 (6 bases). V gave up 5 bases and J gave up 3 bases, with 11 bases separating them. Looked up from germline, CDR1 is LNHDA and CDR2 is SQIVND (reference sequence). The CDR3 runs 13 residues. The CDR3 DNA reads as TGTGCCAGTAGTTTCCTTAGCGGCTACGAGCAGTACTTC. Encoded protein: CASSFLSGYEQYF.

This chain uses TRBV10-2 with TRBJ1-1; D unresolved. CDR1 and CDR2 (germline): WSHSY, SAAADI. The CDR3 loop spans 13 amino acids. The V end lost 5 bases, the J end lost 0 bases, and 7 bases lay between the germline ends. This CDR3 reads CASSSNLNTEAFF. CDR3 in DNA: TGCGCCAGCAGTTCGAACCTGAACACTGAAGCTTTCTTT.

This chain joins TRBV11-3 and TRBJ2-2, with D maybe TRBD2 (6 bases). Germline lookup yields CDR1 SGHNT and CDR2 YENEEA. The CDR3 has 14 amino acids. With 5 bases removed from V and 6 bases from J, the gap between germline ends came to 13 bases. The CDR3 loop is CASSIWGVAGELFF. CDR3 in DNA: TGTGCCAGCAGCATCTGGGGGGTTGCCGGGGAGCTGTTTTTT. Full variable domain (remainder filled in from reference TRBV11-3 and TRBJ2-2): EAGVVQSPRYKIIEKKQPVAFWCNPISGHNTLYWYLQNLGQGPELLIRYENEEAVDDSQLPKDRFSAERLKGVDSTLKIQPAELGDSAVYLCASSIWGVAGELFFGEGSRLTVL.

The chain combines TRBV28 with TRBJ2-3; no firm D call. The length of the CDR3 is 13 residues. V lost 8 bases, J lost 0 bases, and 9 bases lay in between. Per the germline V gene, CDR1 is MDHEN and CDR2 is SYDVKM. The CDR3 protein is CASAGDSTDTQYF. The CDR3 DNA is TGTGCCAGCGCTGGCGATAGCACAGATACGCAGTATTTT.

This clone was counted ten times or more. Here the CDR3 reads CASSLKLAGLTDTQYF. CDR3 DNA sequence: TGTGCCAGCAGCTTAAAACTAGCGGGGTTAACAGATACGCAGTATTTT. The chain links TRBV7-6 to TRBJ2-3; TRBD2 aligns across 10 bases. The CDR3 loop spans 16 amino acids. Germline CDR1 and CDR2: SGHVS and FNYEAQ. J was trimmed by 3 bases and V by 2 bases; bases with no gene match: 5.

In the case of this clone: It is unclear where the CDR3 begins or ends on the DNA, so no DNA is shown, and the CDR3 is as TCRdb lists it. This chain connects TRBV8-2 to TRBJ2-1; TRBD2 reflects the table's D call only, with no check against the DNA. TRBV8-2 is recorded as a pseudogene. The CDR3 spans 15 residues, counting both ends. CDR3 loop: CASSQVGTGNNEQFF.

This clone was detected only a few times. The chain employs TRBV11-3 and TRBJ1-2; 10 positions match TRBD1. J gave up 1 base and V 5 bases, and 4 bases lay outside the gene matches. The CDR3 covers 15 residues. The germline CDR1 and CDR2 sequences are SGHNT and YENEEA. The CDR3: CASSPDRGLNYGYTF. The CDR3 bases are TGTGCCAGCAGCCCTGACAGGGGGCTTAACTATGGCTACACCTTC.

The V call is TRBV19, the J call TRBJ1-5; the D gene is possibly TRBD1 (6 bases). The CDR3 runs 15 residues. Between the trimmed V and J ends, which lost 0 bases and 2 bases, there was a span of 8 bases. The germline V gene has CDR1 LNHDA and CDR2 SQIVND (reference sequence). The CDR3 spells CASSIDGGRNQPQHF. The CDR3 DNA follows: TGTGCCAGTAGTATAGATGGGGGGCGCAATCAGCCCCAGCATTTT.

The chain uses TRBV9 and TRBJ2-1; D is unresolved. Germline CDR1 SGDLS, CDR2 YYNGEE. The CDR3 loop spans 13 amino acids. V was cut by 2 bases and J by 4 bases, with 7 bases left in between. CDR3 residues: CASSVGHYNEQFF. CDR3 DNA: TGTGCCAGCAGCGTGGGCCATTACAATGAGCAGTTCTTC. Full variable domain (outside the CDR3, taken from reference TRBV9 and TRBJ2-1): DSGVTQTPKHLITATGQRVTLRCSPRSGDLSVYWYQQSLDQGLQFLIQYYNGEERAKGNILERFSAQQFPDLHSELNLSSLELGDSALYFCASSVGHYNEQFFGPGTRLTVL.